Sequencing of this T cell receptor beta chain was carried out in a study of control samples from healthy donors and cancer patients. This clone was found a few times. V was shortened by 2 bases and J by 8 bases, with 13 bases between the two germline ends. Germline V gene data show CDR1 as GTSNPN and CDR2 as SVGIG (reference sequence). There are 13 residues in the CDR3. Some clones are missing from TCRdb's copy, which holds only in-frame ones; the method was immunoSEQ multiplex PCR. This table has tens of thousands of clones, over 75% appearing once. The sequenced sample consisted of blood. The chain combines TRBV30 with TRBJ1-5; D might be TRBD1 (6 bases). The source of this sequence is a woman aged 45-60 years in good health. The CDR3 DNA reads as TGTGCCTGGAGTCACAGGGAAGGGAAGCCCCAGCATTTT. Amino acids: CAWSHREGKPQHF.